This is a list of T cell receptor beta chains from one sample in a study of blood T cell repertoires in COVID-19. Measured with immunoSEQ multiplex PCR; TCRdb has only the in-frame clones, and not every one. The sample yields some 300,000 clones, roughly nine tenths seen once. What was sequenced was PBMCs or T cells enriched from blood (not recorded which). Every receptor here comes from a woman aged 25 to 39 who had recovered from COVID-19. Each CDR3 is given with its conserved first and last residue. Clone size is shown for a subset of rows, as once, few, many or a class of expanded clone.

V gene,J gene,clone size,CDR3 protein
TRBV9,TRBJ2-7,-,CASSAHGTPRDEQYF
TRBV6-6,TRBJ1-2,-,CASSYPEGGPYGYTF
TRBV12-3/TRBV12-4,TRBJ2-1,-,CASRLRNNEQFF
TRBV19,TRBJ2-1,-,CASSIGALYSYNEQFF
TRBV6-5,TRBJ1-1,-,CASSLYRVSDEAFF
TRBV7-9,TRBJ2-7,once,CASSLRENPWEQYF
TRBV7-2,TRBJ2-2,-,CASSHTRNTGELFF
TRBV5-1,TRBJ2-7,-,CASSWTSGRAYEQYF
TRBV9,TRBJ1-3,-,CASSVGLEPSGNTIYF
TRBV5-6,TRBJ2-7,-,CASSFIAGVHEQYF
TRBV7-2,TRBJ2-7,-,CASSFFSLGTGYEQYF
TRBV14,TRBJ2-5,-,CASSFRKRESHVQETQYF
TRBV28,TRBJ1-2,-,CASSLGGARGYTF
TRBV6-1,TRBJ2-3,-,CASSEALAVGADTQYF
TRBV12-3/TRBV12-4,TRBJ1-2,-,CASSLRGLYGYTF
TRBV6-5,TRBJ1-2,-,CASRRDAQGEYGYTF
TRBV6-5,TRBJ1-1,-,CASSQTGNTEAFF
TRBV18,TRBJ2-7,-,CASSPPSGSYEQYF